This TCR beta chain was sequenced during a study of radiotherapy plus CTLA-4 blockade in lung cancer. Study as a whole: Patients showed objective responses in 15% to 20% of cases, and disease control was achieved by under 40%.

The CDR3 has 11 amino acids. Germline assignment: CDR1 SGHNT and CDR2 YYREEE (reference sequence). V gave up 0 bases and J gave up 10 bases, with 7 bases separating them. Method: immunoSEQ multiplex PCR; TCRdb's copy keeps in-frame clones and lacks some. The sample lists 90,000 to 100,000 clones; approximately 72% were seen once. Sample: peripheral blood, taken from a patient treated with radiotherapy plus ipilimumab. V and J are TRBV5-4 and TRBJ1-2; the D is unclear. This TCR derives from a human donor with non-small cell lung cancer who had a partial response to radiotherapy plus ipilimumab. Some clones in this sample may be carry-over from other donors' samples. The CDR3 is CASSLGPFYTF. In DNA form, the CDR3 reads TGTGCCAGCAGCTTGGGGCCATTCTACACCTTC. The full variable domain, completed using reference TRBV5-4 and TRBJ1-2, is ETGVTQSPTHLIKTRGQQVTLRCSSQSGHNTVSWYQQALGQGPQFIFQYYREEENGRGNFPPRFSGLQFPNYSSELNVNALELDDSALYLCASSLGPFYTFGSGTRLTVV.